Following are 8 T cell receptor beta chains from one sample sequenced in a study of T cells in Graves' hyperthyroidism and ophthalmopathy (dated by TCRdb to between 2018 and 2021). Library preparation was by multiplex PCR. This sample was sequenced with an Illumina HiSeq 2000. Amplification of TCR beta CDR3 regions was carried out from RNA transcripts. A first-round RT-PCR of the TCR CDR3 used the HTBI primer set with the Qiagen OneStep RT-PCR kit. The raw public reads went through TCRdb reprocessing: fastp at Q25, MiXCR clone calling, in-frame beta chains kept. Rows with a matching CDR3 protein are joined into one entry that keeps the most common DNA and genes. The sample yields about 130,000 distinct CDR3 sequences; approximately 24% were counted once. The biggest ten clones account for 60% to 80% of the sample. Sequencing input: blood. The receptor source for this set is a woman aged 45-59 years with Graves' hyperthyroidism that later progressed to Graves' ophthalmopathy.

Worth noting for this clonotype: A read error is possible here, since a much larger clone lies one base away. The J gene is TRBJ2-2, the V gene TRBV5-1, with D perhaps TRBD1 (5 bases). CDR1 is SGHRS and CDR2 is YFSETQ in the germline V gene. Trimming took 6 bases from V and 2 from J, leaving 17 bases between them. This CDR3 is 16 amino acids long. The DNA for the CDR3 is TGCGCCAGCACCAAAGGGCAGCAGGGCAACACCGGGGAGCTGTTTTTT. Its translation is CASTKGQQGNTGELFF.

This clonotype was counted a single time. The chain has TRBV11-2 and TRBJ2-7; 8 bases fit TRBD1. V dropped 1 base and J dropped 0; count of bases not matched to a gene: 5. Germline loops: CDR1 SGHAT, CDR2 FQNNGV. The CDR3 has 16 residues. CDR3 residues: CASSLGGDRRSYEQYF. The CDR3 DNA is TGTGCCAGCAGCTTAGGGGGGGACAGGCGCTCCTACGAGCAGTACTTC.

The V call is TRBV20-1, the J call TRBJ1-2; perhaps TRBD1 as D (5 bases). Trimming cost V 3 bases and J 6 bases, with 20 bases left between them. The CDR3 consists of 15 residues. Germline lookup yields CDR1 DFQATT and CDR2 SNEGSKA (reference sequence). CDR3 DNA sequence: TGCAGTGCTAGCCCCAGGGTAACGAGTGGAAATGGCTACACCTTC. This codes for CSASPRVTSGNGYTF.

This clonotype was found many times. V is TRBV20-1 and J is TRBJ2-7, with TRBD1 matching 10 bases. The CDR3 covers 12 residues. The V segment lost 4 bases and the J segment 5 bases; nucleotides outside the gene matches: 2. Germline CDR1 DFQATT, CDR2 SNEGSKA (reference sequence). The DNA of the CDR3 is TGCAGTGCTACGACAGGGGGCAACGAGCAGTACTTC. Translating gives CSATTGGNEQYF.

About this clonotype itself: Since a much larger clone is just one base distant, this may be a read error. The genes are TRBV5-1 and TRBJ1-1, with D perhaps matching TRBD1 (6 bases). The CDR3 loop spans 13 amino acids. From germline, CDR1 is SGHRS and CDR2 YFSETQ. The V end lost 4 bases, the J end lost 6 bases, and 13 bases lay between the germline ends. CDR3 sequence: CASSLRQDAEAFF. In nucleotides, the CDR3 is TGCGCCAGCAGCCTTCGACAGGACGCTGAAGCTTTCTTT.

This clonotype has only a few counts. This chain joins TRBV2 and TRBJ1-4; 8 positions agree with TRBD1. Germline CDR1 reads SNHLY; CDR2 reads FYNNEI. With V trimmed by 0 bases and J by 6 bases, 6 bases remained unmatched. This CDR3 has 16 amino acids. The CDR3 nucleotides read TGTGCCAGCAGTGAAGCGGCCAGGGGGCGAGATGAAAAACTGTTTTTT. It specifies CASSEAARGRDEKLFF.

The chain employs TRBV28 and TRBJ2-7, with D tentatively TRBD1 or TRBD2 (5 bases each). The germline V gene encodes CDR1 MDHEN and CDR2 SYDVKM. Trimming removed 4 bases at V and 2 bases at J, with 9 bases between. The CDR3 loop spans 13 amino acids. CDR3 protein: CASSWDGPYEQYF. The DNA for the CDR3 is TGTGCCAGCAGTTGGGACGGTCCCTACGAGCAGTACTTC.

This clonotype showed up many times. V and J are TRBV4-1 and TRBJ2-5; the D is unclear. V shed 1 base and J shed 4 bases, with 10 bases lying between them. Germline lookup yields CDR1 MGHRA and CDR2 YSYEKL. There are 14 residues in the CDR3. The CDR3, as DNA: TGCGCCAGCAGCCAAGTTTTGCTAGGAGAGACCCAGTACTTC. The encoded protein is CASSQVLLGETQYF.